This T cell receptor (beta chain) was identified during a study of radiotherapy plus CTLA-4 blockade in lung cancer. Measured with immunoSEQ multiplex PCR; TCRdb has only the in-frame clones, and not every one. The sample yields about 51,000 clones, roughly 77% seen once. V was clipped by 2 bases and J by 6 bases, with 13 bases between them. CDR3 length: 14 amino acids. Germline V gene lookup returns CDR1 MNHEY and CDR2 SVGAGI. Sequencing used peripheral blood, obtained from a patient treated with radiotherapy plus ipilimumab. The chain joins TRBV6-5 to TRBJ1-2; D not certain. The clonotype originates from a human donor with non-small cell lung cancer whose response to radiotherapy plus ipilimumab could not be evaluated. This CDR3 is CASSYPGAGDGYTF. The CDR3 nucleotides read TGTGCCAGCAGTTACCCAGGCGCCGGGGATGGCTACACCTTC.